Below, 25 T cell receptor beta chains from the same sample are listed, as sequenced in a study of T cells in Graves' hyperthyroidism and ophthalmopathy (dated by TCRdb to the late 2010s). Libraries were made using multiplex PCR. The listed sequencing device is Illumina HiSeq 2000. The TCR beta CDR3 regions were amplified from the RNA transcripts. The TCR CDR3 was subjected to a first round of RT-PCR using the HTBI primer set and the Qiagen OneStep RT-PCR kit. The public reads were reprocessed in TCRdb via fastp at Q25 and MiXCR, keeping in-frame beta chains. Rows are unified per CDR3 protein, each entry keeping the most common DNA and genes. Present in this sample are approximately 740,000 distinct CDR3 sequences, approximately 15% of which were seen just once. The ten largest clones add up to 9.5% to 13% of the sample. Sequenced input: blood. The receptors come from a woman between 18 and 30 years old with Graves' hyperthyroidism.

In its sample, this clonotype was seen a few times. CDR3 region: CASSSRRVSSYNEQFF. CDR3 in DNA: TGTGCCAGCAGCTCCAGACGGGTGAGCTCCTACAATGAGCAGTTCTTC. V usage is TRBV5-6 and J usage is TRBJ2-1; D ambiguous. Trimming took off 3 bases at V and 0 bases at J, with 13 bases between the two ends. CDR1 and CDR2 from the germline V gene are SGHDT and YYEEEE. This CDR3 comprises 16 residues.

CDR3 in DNA: TGCAGCGACACCATGAACACTGAAGCTTTCTTT. Residues: CSDTMNTEAFF. The rearrangement joins TRBV29-1 to TRBJ1-1; D is uncertain. The V gene's germline CDR1 is SQVTM and CDR2 ANQGSEA. The CDR3 loop spans 11 amino acids. V was clipped by 7 bases and J by 0 bases, with 6 bases between them.

The chain combines TRBV18 with TRBJ1-6; D is undetermined. Trimming stripped 3 bases from V and 3 bases from J, with 9 bases between. This CDR3 comprises 15 residues. From germline, CDR1 is KGHSH and CDR2 LQKENI. CDR3 protein: CASSPITGYNSPLHF. CDR3 sequence (DNA): TGTGCCAGCTCACCCATCACGGGCTATAATTCACCCCTCCACTTT.

Comments on this clonotype: The limits of the CDR3 on the DNA are not certain, so only TCRdb's listed CDR3 is given. V usage is TRBV7-3 and J usage is TRBJ1-1. Counting both end residues, the CDR3 totals 18 amino acids. Germline CDR1 SGHTA, CDR2 FQGTGA. CDR3 in amino acids: CASSFYICSARETRDAFF.

In its sample, this clonotype was seen many times. This rearrangement joins TRBV27 to TRBJ2-1; TRBD2 matches 15 bases. Per the germline V gene, CDR1 is MNHEY and CDR2 is SMNVEV (reference sequence). After removal of 6 bases from V and 7 bases from J, the junction contained 4 bases not matched to a gene. The CDR3 runs 15 residues. CDR3 residues: CASSFGTSGRNEQFF. The CDR3, as DNA: TGTGCCAGCAGCTTTGGGACTAGCGGGAGGAATGAGCAGTTCTTC.

This clonotype occurred many times. Here the CDR3 DNA reads TGTGCCTGGAGTCGACGAAGAGATACGCAGTATTTT. The encoded protein is CAWSRRRDTQYF. The V call is TRBV30, the J call TRBJ2-3; D not certain. Germline-derived CDR1 and CDR2 are GTSNPN and SVGIG (reference sequence). This CDR3 is built from 12 residues. V lost 2 bases to trimming and J lost 5 bases, with 8 bases between them.

This CDR3 is CATSPARGTDTQYF. CDR3 coding DNA: TGTGCCACCAGTCCCGCGCGAGGCACAGATACGCAGTATTTT. This sequence joins TRBV24-1 and TRBJ2-3; D remains ambiguous. The CDR3 sequence is 14 residues long. Germline CDR1 reads KGHDR; CDR2 reads SFDVKD. Trimming removed 6 bases at V and 1 base at J, with 10 bases between.

This clonotype was seen at least ten times. The chain links TRBV7-8 to TRBJ2-1; the D gene is possibly TRBD2 (5 bases). The germline V and J ends were trimmed by 6 bases and 1 base, with 10 bases remaining between them. CDR3 length equals 14 residues. CDR1 is SGHVS, CDR2 FQNEAQ, per germline. The CDR3, as DNA: TGTGCCAGCAGATCTAGAGGGTCCTACAATGAGCAGTTCTTC. This codes for CASRSRGSYNEQFF.

This clonotype was seen ten or more times. The J gene is TRBJ1-1, the V gene TRBV5-5; 9 nucleotides match TRBD1. This CDR3 contains 16 residues. The germline V gene encodes CDR1 SGHKS and CDR2 YYEKEE (reference sequence). V trimming: 4 bases; J trimming: 5 bases; junction bases outside the gene matches: 12. DNA for the CDR3: TGTGCCAGCAGCGGGACAGGGCAGGAGCTAGGGACTGAAGCTTTCTTT. Translation gives CASSGTGQELGTEAFF.

V and J are TRBV28 and TRBJ1-2; TRBD1 might be the D (6 bases). Per germline, CDR1 MDHEN and CDR2 SYDVKM. The V and J ends lost 7 bases and 7 bases respectively, with 22 bases between them. The CDR3 extends over 15 amino acids. CDR3 DNA: TGTGCCAGCACTTCTGTGGGGGGGGGCGAGCGTGGCTACACCTTC. Its translation: CASTSVGGGERGYTF.

This clonotype was detected a few times. The chain has TRBV7-9 and TRBJ2-1, with D possibly matching TRBD2 (7 bases). The V gene's germline CDR1 is SEHNR and CDR2 FQNEAQ (reference sequence). The ends were cut back, 1 base at V and 6 bases at J, with 16 bases in the middle. This CDR3 is built from 16 residues. This chain's CDR3 is CASSLGGGRGGNEQFF. In DNA form, the CDR3 reads TGTGCCAGCAGCTTAGGCGGCGGGAGAGGGGGCAATGAGCAGTTCTTC.

In this sample, this clonotype turned up a few times. The V gene is TRBV7-9, the J gene TRBJ2-1; no firm D call. The germline V and J ends were trimmed by 3 bases and 9 bases, with 9 bases remaining between them. This CDR3 region has 12 residues. Looked up from germline, CDR1 is SEHNR and CDR2 is FQNEAQ (reference sequence). This chain's CDR3 is CASSFRFAEQFF. In nucleotides, the CDR3 is TGTGCCAGCAGCTTCCGTTTTGCTGAGCAGTTCTTC.

The chain uses TRBV27 and TRBJ1-4; weak D call: TRBD1 (5 bases). CDR1 is MNHEY, CDR2 SMNVEV, per germline (reference sequence). With 3 bases removed from V and 7 bases from J, the gap between germline ends came to 12 bases. The CDR3 is 14 residues long. DNA of the CDR3: TGTGCCAGCAGTTTTGGCGCCCAGGGTGAAAAACTGTTTTTT. This encodes CASSFGAQGEKLFF.

This clonotype was seen a few times. This CDR3 is CASSSPPSGPSTDTQYF. In DNA, the CDR3 is TGCGCCAGCAGCAGCCCTCCTAGCGGACCTAGCACAGATACGCAGTATTTT. V is TRBV4-1 and J is TRBJ2-3; 7 nucleotides align to TRBD2. Germline V gives CDR1 MGHRA, CDR2 YSYEKL. This CDR3 is 17 amino acids long. V was clipped by 5 bases and J by 0 bases; unmatched bases: 11.

This clonotype was seen many times. The V gene is TRBV2, the J gene TRBJ2-7; TRBD1 matches at 7 bases. The CDR3 is 13 residues long. The germline CDR1 and CDR2 sequences are SNHLY and FYNNEI. After removal of 5 bases from V and 4 bases from J, the junction contained 5 bases not matched to a gene. For the CDR3, the DNA is TGTGCCAGCAGTCCGGACAGGAGATACGAGCAGTACTTC. The encoded protein is CASSPDRRYEQYF. Full variable domain (outside the CDR3, taken from reference TRBV2 and TRBJ2-7): EPEVTQTPSHQVTQMGQEVILRCVPISNHLYFYWYRQILGQKVEFLVSFYNNEISEKSEIFDDQFSVERPDGSNFTLKIRSTKLEDSAMYFCASSPDRRYEQYFGPGTRLTVT.

This clonotype was seen only a few times. The genes are TRBV27 and TRBJ1-1; no clear D gene. The CDR3 covers 14 residues. The V and J ends lost 6 bases and 3 bases respectively, with 14 bases between them. Germline CDR1 MNHEY, CDR2 SMNVEV (reference sequence). CDR3: CASRRRDHDTEAFF. DNA for the CDR3: TGTGCCAGCAGAAGGAGGGATCATGACACTGAAGCTTTCTTT.

This clonotype came up many times. The chain has TRBV7-9 and TRBJ2-7, with TRBD1 identical over 9 bases. V trimming: 6 bases; J trimming: 6 bases; junction bases outside the gene matches: 9. The CDR3 runs to 14 residues. CDR1 and CDR2 (germline): SEHNR, FQNEAQ (reference sequence). DNA of the CDR3: TGTGCCAGCAGTCCACAGGGGGCCCTTTCCGAGCAGTACTTC. As protein: CASSPQGALSEQYF. Full variable domain (outside the CDR3, taken from reference TRBV7-9 and TRBJ2-7): DTGVSQNPRHKITKRGQNVTFRCDPISEHNRLYWYRQTLGQGPEFLTYFQNEAQLEKSRLLSDRFSAERPKGSFSTLEIQRTEQGDSAMYLCASSPQGALSEQYFGPGTRLTVT.

The table lists this clonotype with many counts. The chain is built from TRBV11-3 and TRBJ1-1; no definite D call. The CDR3 has 14 amino acids. Deletions cut 5 bases from V and 4 bases from J, with 14 bases between. CDR1 is SGHNT, CDR2 YENEEA, per germline. The CDR3 loop reads CASSQRPPTTEAFF. The CDR3 nucleotides are TGTGCCAGCAGCCAAAGGCCCCCCACCACTGAAGCTTTCTTT.

Details on this clonotype: A read error may account for a junction end that differs from germline. This chain connects TRBV6-2 or TRBV6-3 to TRBJ1-5; TRBD1 agrees at 10 bases. The germline V gene encodes CDR1 MNHEY and CDR2 SVGEGT. This CDR3 comprises 17 residues. The CDR3: CVSSYFAGTGAGQPQHF. CDR3 sequence (DNA): TGTGTCAGCAGTTACTTTGCCGGGACAGGGGCCGGTCAGCCCCAGCATTTT.

This clonotype has a count of ten or more. The chain employs TRBV30 and TRBJ2-1; D is uncertain. Trimming removed 0 bases from V and 6 bases from J, with 15 bases in between. This CDR3 is 15 amino acids long. Germline values: CDR1 GTSNPN, CDR2 SVGIG (reference sequence). The DNA of the CDR3 is TGTGCCTGGAGTGTTGGTCAGTCCGCCGGCAATGAGCAGTTCTTC. Translation gives CAWSVGQSAGNEQFF.

This clonotype was counted a few times. The V gene is TRBV7-9, the J gene TRBJ2-6; TRBD1 agrees at 10 bases. Trimming took 3 bases from V and 0 from J; bases not matched to a gene: 5. The V gene's germline CDR1 is SEHNR and CDR2 FQNEAQ (reference sequence). The CDR3 sequence is 18 residues long. The CDR3: CASSFFRTGGSGANVLTF. The CDR3 DNA reads TGTGCCAGCAGCTTTTTTCGGACAGGGGGCTCTGGGGCCAACGTCCTGACTTTC.

This clonotype was counted only a few times. The chain recombines TRBV20-1 with TRBJ2-7, with 8 nucleotides matching TRBD2. J gave up 6 bases and V 3 bases, and 7 bases lay outside the gene matches. The V gene's germline CDR1 is DFQATT and CDR2 SNEGSKA (reference sequence). The CDR3 spans 13 residues. The CDR3 loop reads CSASGRAVSEQYF. The CDR3, as DNA: TGCAGTGCTAGCGGGAGGGCCGTCAGCGAGCAGTACTTC.

This clonotype was detected only a few times. V is TRBV6-1 and J is TRBJ1-5, with 9 bases fitting TRBD1. The V and J ends lost 10 bases and 2 bases, in that order; junction bases with no gene match: 9. Germline CDR1 reads MNHNS; CDR2 reads SASEGT. The CDR3 length is 15 residues. The CDR3 DNA follows: TGTGCCACCTGGACAGGGGTTGGAGGCAATCAGCCCCAGCATTTT. Translation: CATWTGVGGNQPQHF.

The CDR3 DNA reads as TGTGCCAGTAGGTGGAAGCGGGAGGGCGCCGGGGAGCTGTTTTTT. Protein sequence: CASRWKREGAGELFF. This chain connects TRBV19 to TRBJ2-2, with 10 bases that match TRBD2. The CDR3 consists of 15 residues. V shed 6 bases, J shed 6 bases, and the junction held 7 bases outside the gene matches. The germline CDR1 and CDR2 sequences are LNHDA and SQIVND (reference sequence). Complete variable domain (other parts from reference TRBV19 and TRBJ2-2): DGGITQSPKYLFRKEGQNVTLSCEQNLNHDAMYWYRQDPGQGLRLIYYSQIVNDFQKGDIAEGYSVSREKKESFPLTVTSAQKNPTAFYLCASRWKREGAGELFFGEGSRLTVL.

This clonotype was counted only a few times. The chain employs TRBV12-5 and TRBJ2-3, with 11 positions matching TRBD2. With V trimmed by 2 bases and J by 1 base, 2 bases remained unmatched. Germline CDR1 LGHNT, CDR2 FRNRAP. There are 16 residues in the CDR3. The CDR3, as DNA: TGTGCTAGTGGTTTGACTAGCGGGAGTGGCACAGATACGCAGTATTTT. It yields the protein CASGLTSGSGTDTQYF.